The TCR beta chain described here comes from a study of blood T cells in healthy people across ages. In regard to this clonotype: Its antigen is not known.

Study-wide results and caveats: Lack of knowledge of donor CMV status possibly confounded expanded clonotype changes. Diversity estimated from one million T cells was considered an underestimate. Compared with aged donors, long-lived donors showed fewer expanded clones, suggesting selection.

A second PCR, run for about 7 to 11 cycles, used a sample-barcoded 5' primer plus a J-beta primer mix. One entry per CDR3 protein, called by TCRdb with MiXCR from the 5' RACE reads. This table holds about 1.5 million distinct CDR3 sequences, about 42% found once. Germline CDR1 and CDR2: SGHRS and YFSETQ. The CDR3 has 15 amino acids. The V gene lost 0 bases and the J gene lost 0 bases, with 9 bases spanning the gap. Input material: blood. This sequence was found in a woman in her late teens or twenties in good health. The V call is TRBV5-1, the J call TRBJ1-2; no definite D call. CDR3 sequence: CASSLGPGSNYGYTF. The CDR3 DNA sequence: TGCGCCAGCAGCTTGGGGCCTGGCTCTAACTATGGCTACACCTTC.